The clone carrying this TCR beta chain appeared a few times. Its antigen is not identified. PCR was performed a second time for about 7 to 11 cycles using a sample-barcoded 5' primer and a J-beta primer mix. Researchers report that a template-switch adaptor with 12 random nucleotides tagged each cDNA molecule. Via MiXCR, TCRdb re-called the 5' RACE reads, giving one row per CDR3 protein. Of more than 600,000 distinct CDR3 sequences in the sample, roughly 25% were seen once. This sample is drawn from a study of blood T cells in healthy people across ages. At the level of the study: There was about one barcoded beta molecule captured by template switching per two T cells.

Notes on the study in general: Relative to aged donors, long-lived donors carried more naive CD4+ cells and displayed higher diversity. TCR beta diversity correlated strongly with naive T cell percentage.

The same data also contributed to another study, on T cells of mothers and their children.

The specimen sequenced was blood. The TCR sequence derives from a boy aged 10-17 years in good health.

CDR3 DNA: TGTGCCAGCAGCTTCCGTACCAGTAGTACTGGGGCCAACGTCCTGACTTTC. Amino acid sequence: CASSFRTSSTGANVLTF. This chain joins TRBV7-8 and TRBJ2-6, with D hard to call. CDR1 is SGHVS, CDR2 FQNEAQ, per germline. This CDR3 is 17 amino acids long. The ends were cut back, 3 bases at V and 2 bases at J, with 14 bases in the middle.